This TCR beta chain comes out of a study of OX40 agonist ivuxolimab in advanced cancers. From germline, CDR1 is MNHEY and CDR2 SMNVEV (reference sequence). Trimming took off 2 bases at V and 6 bases at J, with 13 bases between the two ends. The CDR3 is 14 residues long. This clone appeared once. The target antigen is unknown. The protocol was immunoSEQ multiplex PCR, while the TCRdb copy is restricted to in-frame clones and leaves out a portion. Of about 50,000 clones listed, 79% were seen once; the top ten hold approximately 2.3%. General observations from the study: Low normalized clonal expansion also occurred in some nonresponding patients. Clonal expansion was among the lowest in partial responders at 0.1-3.0 mg/kg, especially CD8+. Clones of CD4+ and CD8+ blood T cells grew by week 6 at doses of 0.1 to 3.0 mg/kg.

This chain uses TRBV27 with TRBJ1-2; TRBD1 is a possible D gene (6 bases). The sequence came from an adult with an advanced solid tumor such as melanoma, head and neck, liver or kidney cancer. The material was CD4+ or CD8+ T cells sorted from blood, obtained in a trial of the OX40 agonist ivuxolimab. In DNA form, the CDR3 reads TGTGCCAGCAGTTTAGGGCAGGGGAAGAATGGCTACACCTTC. This translates into CASSLGQGKNGYTF.